These T cell receptor beta chains were read from a single sample in a study of Graves' ophthalmopathy and Graves' hyperthyroidism. TCRdb re-derived calls from the multiplex PCR reads in MiXCR, one entry per CDR3 protein. The sample includes about 740,000 distinct CDR3 sequences, around 40% of them seen just once. Sequences were obtained from peripheral blood. These TCRs come from an adult man with Graves' ophthalmopathy. Both conserved end residues are part of each CDR3. Fields, in order: D gene, J gene, clone size, V gene, CDR3 protein, CDR3 DNA. The D gene is left open where the match is weak. Expanded clones are given a class, and other clones once, few, many or no size at all.

- | TRBJ2-5 | many | TRBV7-2 | CASSFFTEETQYF | TGTGCCAGCAGCTTCTTTACAGAAGAGACCCAGTACTTC
TRBD1 | TRBJ1-6 | - | TRBV7-6 | CASSLETGGHYNSPLHF | TGTGCCAGCAGCTTGGAGACAGGGGGGCACTATAATTCACCCCTCCACTTT
- | TRBJ2-6 | - | TRBV20-1 | CSAEVSRNSGANVLTF | TGCAGTGCTGAGGTTAGCAGAAACTCTGGGGCCAACGTCCTGACTTTC
- | TRBJ1-5 | - | TRBV24-1 | CATSDEKGDTQTQHF | TGTGCCACCAGTGATGAGAAAGGGGATACGCAGACCCAGCATTTT
- | TRBJ2-2 | few | TRBV5-4 | CASSLVDTGELFF | TGTGCCAGCAGCTTGGTGGACACCGGGGAGCTGTTTTTT
TRBD1 | TRBJ1-3 | many | TRBV7-2 | CASSTGGAFSGNTIYF | TGTGCCAGCAGCACAGGGGGCGCATTCTCTGGAAACACCATATATTTT
TRBD2 | TRBJ2-7 | many | TRBV29-1 | CSAAGGPSYEQYF | TGCAGCGCTGCGGGAGGGCCTTCCTACGAGCAGTACTTC
- | TRBJ1-6 | few | TRBV19 | CASSMRRDNSPLHF | TGTGCCAGTAGTATGAGAAGGGATAATTCACCCCTCCACTTT
- | TRBJ1-4 | many | TRBV2 | CASRQGSTNEKLFF | TGTGCCAGCAGGCAGGGATCAACTAATGAAAAACTGTTTTTT
- | TRBJ1-6 | few | TRBV7-2 | CASSFSTSYNSPLHF | TGTGCCAGCAGCTTCTCCACGTCGTATAATTCACCCCTCCACTTT
TRBD1 | TRBJ2-7 | - | TRBV4-3 | CASSRRQGPYEQYF | TGCGCCAGCAGCCGGCGACAGGGACCCTACGAGCAGTACTTC
TRBD2 | TRBJ2-7 | few | TRBV20-1 | CSARDHAGEGYEQYF | TGCAGTGCTAGAGATCACGCGGGAGAGGGTTACGAGCAGTACTTC
- | TRBJ2-5 | few | TRBV20-1 | CSARSLSGQSQETQYF | TGCAGTGCTAGATCTTTGTCAGGACAGAGCCAAGAGACCCAGTACTTC
- | TRBJ1-1 | - | TRBV5-4 | CASSTTRKSNTEAFF | TGTGCCAGCAGCACGACCCGAAAGTCCAACACTGAAGCTTTCTTT
- | TRBJ1-2 | - | TRBV5-6 | CASSSPGNYGYTF | TGTGCCAGCAGCTCACCGGGCAACTATGGCTACACCTTC
- | TRBJ2-7 | many | TRBV19 | CASSMGRSRSYEQYF | TGTGCCAGTAGTATGGGCAGGAGTAGGTCCTACGAGCAGTACTTC
TRBD1 | TRBJ1-2 | - | TRBV7-9 | CASSPRDSLAGYTF | TGTGCCAGCAGCCCCCGGGACAGCCTTGCCGGCTACACCTTC
TRBD2 | TRBJ2-5 | few | TRBV20-1 | CSASGTSGKETQYF | TGCAGTGCTAGTGGGACTAGCGGAAAAGAGACCCAGTACTTC
- | TRBJ2-7 | - | TRBV2 | CASSTTTQLTGPIYEQYF | TGTGCCAGCAGCACCACGACCCAACTTACGGGACCGATCTACGAGCAGTACTTC
- | TRBJ2-7 | few | TRBV25-1 | CASSFPGRTYEQYF | TGTGCCAGCAGTTTCCCGGGTCGAACCTACGAGCAGTACTTC
- | TRBJ2-7 | - | TRBV5-1 | CASSMSSPYDEQYF | TGCGCCAGCAGTATGTCCTCCCCTTACGACGAGCAGTACTTC
- | TRBJ1-1 | - | TRBV4-1 | CASSQEALGEAFF | TGCGCCAGCAGCCAAGAGGCCTTGGGAGAAGCTTTCTTT
- | TRBJ1-2 | - | TRBV29-1 | CSPRVPRIDGYTF | TGCAGCCCCCGGGTCCCCCGGATTGATGGCTACACCTTC
- | TRBJ2-2 | once | TRBV9 | CASSVGAGNNGELFF | TGTGCCAGCAGCGTAGGCGCCGGTAATAACGGGGAGCTGTTTTTT
- | TRBJ2-2 | - | TRBV7-8 | CASSLVGRNTGELFF | TGTGCCAGCAGCTTGGTAGGGAGGAACACCGGGGAGCTGTTTTTT
TRBD1 | TRBJ2-7 | - | TRBV20-1 | CSARVQQGANEQYF | TGCAGTGCTAGAGTGCAACAGGGGGCGAACGAGCAGTACTTC